This T cell receptor (beta chain) came from a study of T cells of healthy individuals. This clonotype was found many times. The CDR3 contains 14 residues. The germline V and J ends were trimmed by 6 bases and 2 bases, with 15 bases remaining between them. Germline loops: CDR1 SQVTM, CDR2 ANQGSEA. One entry per CDR3 protein results from TCRdb running MiXCR on the 5' RACE reads. The data hold some 39,000 distinct CDR3 sequences, with 4% to 5.5% observed a single time. J is TRBJ2-3 and V is TRBV29-1; TRBD1 is a possible D gene (5 bases). This clonotype originated in a human donor in good health. Here the CDR3 reads CSVPTGIATDTQYF. CDR3 DNA sequence: TGCAGCGTCCCCACAGGAATCGCCACAGATACGCAGTATTTT.